The clone carrying this T cell receptor (beta chain) was detected ten times or more. Its target is unknown. Germline and junction disagree at one end, which may indicate a read error. The CDR3 runs to 14 residues. Germline CDR1 is SSHAT and CDR2 is FNYEAQ (reference sequence). Thyroid ultrasound and orbital computed tomography, with clinical symptoms and serum thyroxine and TRAb, informed diagnoses. Cells are PBMCs isolated from about 10 ml of fresh blood. Researchers amplified the TCR beta CDR3 regions from RNA transcripts. With the HTBI primer set, the TCR CDR3 went through a first round of RT-PCR. TCRdb fed the multiplex PCR reads into MiXCR, producing one record per CDR3 protein. This sample has over 350,000 distinct CDR3 sequences; 11% to 15% occur once, and the top ten carry around 28%. The data were taken from a study of T cells in Graves' hyperthyroidism and ophthalmopathy. Overall study results and limits: Separating ophthalmopathy from stable hyperthyroidism was achieved by a 13 V-J model. Ophthalmopathy onset followed model prediction by a median roughly 6 months.

The receptor comes from a man aged 45-65 years with Graves' ophthalmopathy. What was sequenced was blood. The chain has TRBV7-7 and TRBJ2-7; D may be TRBD2 (6 bases). CDR3 DNA sequence: TGTGCTAGCAGCGAGGGACTGGGGAGCTACGAGCAGTACTTC. Translated, it gives CASSEGLGSYEQYF.